The rows below give T cell receptor beta chains drawn from one sample of a study of cytomegalovirus exposure and HLA in healthy donors. Libraries were prepared by immunoSEQ multiplex PCR; TCRdb keeps only in-frame clonotypes and omits some of them. In all, the sample yields 100,000 to 150,000 clones. Sequencing was done on a sample of PBMCs. These receptors were collected from a man between 18 and 29 years old in good health and CMV-seronegative. Each CDR3 is given with its conserved first and last residue. D genes are given only for firm matches.

v_gene	j_gene	len	d_gene	CDR3nt	CDR3aa
TRBV15	TRBJ1-1	14	-	TGTGCCACCAGCAGAGGCAGGGGTAACACTGAAGCTTTCTTT	CATSRGRGNTEAFF
TRBV4-1	TRBJ1-1	15	-	TGCGCCAGCAGCCAAGAGGGGACTAAGAACACTGAAGCTTTCTTT	CASSQEGTKNTEAFF
TRBV9	TRBJ1-2	14	-	TGTGCCAGCAGCCCGGACAGCCTTCACTATGGCTACACCTTC	CASSPDSLHYGYTF
TRBV5-6	TRBJ2-7	13	-	TGTGCCAGCACCTTGGACAGCTCCTACGAGCAGTACTTC	CASTLDSSYEQYF
TRBV6-1	TRBJ2-5	14	TRBD2	TGTGCCAGCAGTGGGCTAGCGGGAGAAGAGACCCAGTACTTC	CASSGLAGEETQYF
TRBV2	TRBJ1-6	14	TRBD1	TGTGCCAGCAGCGGGGGACAGGGGGCTTCACCCCTCCACTTT	CASSGGQGASPLHF
TRBV18	TRBJ2-2	18	TRBD2	TGTGCCAGCTCACCAACACTTAGCGGGAGGGCCTACACCGGGGAGCTGTTTTTT	CASSPTLSGRAYTGELFF
TRBV5-1	TRBJ2-5	15	TRBD2	TGCGCCAGCAGTCTAGCGGGGGTTCCAGGAGAGACCCAGTACTTC	CASSLAGVPGETQYF
TRBV6-5	TRBJ1-3	16	TRBD1	TGTGCCAGCAGTTACCGGCAGGGGGCCGCTGGAAACACCATATATTTT	CASSYRQGAAGNTIYF
TRBV29-1	TRBJ2-5	14	TRBD2	TGCAGCGCCGCGACTAGCGGGGGGGCAGAGACCCAGTACTTC	CSAATSGGAETQYF
TRBV6-4	TRBJ2-3	15	TRBD2	TGTGCCAGCAGCCCGACTAGCGGGGGCACAGATACGCAGTATTTT	CASSPTSGGTDTQYF
TRBV5-1	TRBJ2-7	14	TRBD2	TGCGCCAGCAGCTTGCTTACTAGCGGCTACGAGCAGTACTTC	CASSLLTSGYEQYF
TRBV10-2	TRBJ2-2	15	TRBD1	TGCGCCAGCAGTGGACAGGGTTCGAACACCGGGGAGCTGTTTTTT	CASSGQGSNTGELFF
TRBV1	TRBJ2-5	13	-	TGCACCAGCAGCCAATCGGTCTCAGAGACCCAGTACTTC	CTSSQSVSETQYF
TRBV5-1	TRBJ1-1	13	-	TGCGCCAGCAGCTTGGAGATGGCGGAGGGGGCTTTCTTT	CASSLEMAEGAFF
TRBV5-1	TRBJ1-5	18	TRBD1	TGCGCCAGCAGCTTGGCCCGGGGAAGGGGGCGTAGCAATCAGCCCCAGCATTTT	CASSLARGRGRSNQPQHF
TRBV6-5	TRBJ2-1	15	TRBD2	TGTGCCAGCAGGGGTCGGGGGGGGCGTGGCAATGAGCAGTTCTTC	CASRGRGGRGNEQFF
TRBV7-3	TRBJ1-2	19	TRBD1	TGTGCCAGCAGCTTATACCCCGGGACAGAGATCTCCCCAAACTATGGCTACACCTTC	CASSLYPGTEISPNYGYTF
TRBV5-6	TRBJ1-5	15	TRBD1	TGTGCCAGCAGCGTGAGACAGGGTAGGAATCAGCCCCAGCATTTT	CASSVRQGRNQPQHF
TRBV5-6	TRBJ2-5	16	-	TGTGCCAGCAGCCCCTCAGGGAGGCCTGGAGGGGAGACCCAGTACTTC	CASSPSGRPGGETQYF
TRBV18	TRBJ1-1	14	-	TGTGCCAGCTCACCACAAGGGGCGAACACTGAAGCTTTCTTT	CASSPQGANTEAFF
TRBV2	TRBJ1-5	16	-	TGTGCCAGCAGCCAAATCCTCCGCAGTAGCAATCAGCCCCAGCATTTT	CASSQILRSSNQPQHF
TRBV28	TRBJ1-3	12	-	TGTGCCAGCAGTTTCGGGGGAAACACCATATATTTT	CASSFGGNTIYF
TRBV28	TRBJ1-5	17	TRBD1	TGTGCCAGCAGTTCTTGGACAGGGGGCGGACACAATCAGCCCCAGCATTTT	CASSSWTGGGHNQPQHF
TRBV6-1	TRBJ2-7	13	-	TGTGCCAGCAGTGACAGGGGCGGCTACGAGCAGTACTTC	CASSDRGGYEQYF
TRBV5-5	TRBJ1-4	15	-	TGTGCCAGCAGCTTAATCTCAGGATTAAATGAAAAACTGTTTTTT	CASSLISGLNEKLFF
TRBV27	TRBJ2-5	14	TRBD2	TGTGCCAGCAGGACCGGGACTAGCGTTGAGACCCAGTACTTC	CASRTGTSVETQYF
TRBV7-9	TRBJ1-5	15	-	TGTGCCAGCAGCCCAAGCCAGGGGTCAATAGAGCCCCAGCATTTT	CASSPSQGSIEPQHF
TRBV28	TRBJ2-7	17	TRBD1	TGTGCCAGCAGTTCCGTGAGGGGACAGGGCCCCTCCTACGAGCAGTACTTC	CASSSVRGQGPSYEQYF
TRBV30	TRBJ1-2	14	-	TGTGCCTGGACGTTTATTAGGTCAGGGAATGGCTACACCTTC	CAWTFIRSGNGYTF
TRBV29-1	TRBJ1-3	17	-	TGCAGCGTTGAAGAGGAGAACAGGAGAAGGTCTGGAAACACCATATATTTT	CSVEEENRRRSGNTIYF
TRBV11-2	TRBJ2-5	16	TRBD2	TGTGCCAGCAGCTTCGGACTAGCGGGAGATGCCGAGACCCAGTACTTC	CASSFGLAGDAETQYF
TRBV18	TRBJ2-3	10	-	TGTGCCAGCCGACTAAATACGCAGTATTTT	CASRLNTQYF
TRBV6-6	TRBJ1-2	12	-	TGTGCCACCCGCGGCCCACACCATGGCTACACCTTC	CATRGPHHGYTF
TRBV5-1	TRBJ1-1	16	-	TGCGCCAGCAGCTTCCCCCCGGGTACCGATGGCACTGAAGCTTTCTTT	CASSFPPGTDGTEAFF
TRBV5-1	TRBJ2-2	17	-	TGCGCCAGCAGCTTGTCGGTCCGGGGGACGAACACCGGGGAGCTGTTTTTT	CASSLSVRGTNTGELFF
TRBV18	TRBJ1-1	14	-	TGTGCCGCCACGACGGGGGGCGCTGACACTGAAGCTTTCTTT	CAATTGGADTEAFF
TRBV27	TRBJ2-1	16	TRBD2	TGTGCCAGCAGTTCTCTAGCGGGAGTTCGGTACAATGAGCAGTTCTTC	CASSSLAGVRYNEQFF
TRBV4-1	TRBJ2-7	17	TRBD1	TGCGCCAGCAGCCATCCCGAAGACAGGGAGACCGCCTACGAGCAGTACTTC	CASSHPEDRETAYEQYF
TRBV18	TRBJ1-1	17	-	TGTGCCAGCTCACCACCGTTAAGAGGTGGACTCTTGACTGAAGCTTTCTTT	CASSPPLRGGLLTEAFF
TRBV6-6	TRBJ1-5	13	-	TGTGCCAGCAGTTACTCCCTCAATCAGCCCCAGCATTTT	CASSYSLNQPQHF
TRBV7-2	TRBJ2-5	18	TRBD2	TGTGCCAGCAGCCAGACGCCAGCGGGGGTGGGGGACCAAGAGACCCAGTACTTC	CASSQTPAGVGDQETQYF
TRBV5-1	TRBJ2-1	17	-	TGCGCCAGCAGCCGGTCGACAGTGGAAGGCTCCTACAATGAGCAGTTCTTC	CASSRSTVEGSYNEQFF
TRBV19	TRBJ1-3	13	-	TGTGCCGCGACCAGGGGCCAGGGAAACACCATATATTTT	CAATRGQGNTIYF